The clone carrying this TCR beta chain occurred many times. Germline loops: CDR1 SGDLS, CDR2 YYNGEE. V lost 1 base and J lost 0; bases outside the gene matches: 5. The CDR3 is made up of 18 amino acids. These data come from a study of T cells after posttransplantation cyclophosphamide. The assay was immunoSEQ multiplex PCR, and TCRdb's table has in-frame clones only and misses some. The counts give roughly 35,000 clones, none of them seen only once; approximately 7.2% is held by the top ten. The sequence was obtained from a woman aged 45 to 65 in good health and a related stem cell transplant donor. The chain carries TRBV9 and TRBJ2-6; the match to TRBD2 covers 9 bases. Input material: PBMCs. The CDR3 loop reads CASSVPLAGSSGANVLTF. CDR3 nucleotides: TGTGCCAGCAGCGTACCCCTAGCGGGAAGCTCTGGGGCCAACGTCCTGACTTTC.